This T cell receptor beta chain is from a study of CD8 T cells in Susac syndrome. Study-wide results and caveats: A relatively small number of individuals underwent TCR sequencing and HLA analysis.

About this clonotype: Its specificity is not known.

CD8+ and CD4+ blood T cells underwent TCR beta sequencing. TEMRA cells were enriched by FACS, while CD8+ and CD4+ T cells were obtained through a negative isolation that was performed magnetically. Random hexamers served to reverse transcribe roughly 0.5 to 1 ug RNA. The authors amplified TCR beta CDR3 across 54 Vbeta and 13 Jbeta using immunoSEQ multiplex PCR. TCRdb reprocessed the immunoSEQ multiplex PCR reads via MiXCR and lists one record per CDR3 protein. Found here are about 200,000 distinct CDR3 sequences, more than 90% of them singletons; the top ten hold 0.093%. The V and J ends lost 4 bases and 0 bases respectively, with 4 bases between them. The CDR3 length is 14 residues. The germline gives CDR1 SEHNR, CDR2 FQNEAQ (reference sequence).

The chain uses TRBV7-9 and TRBJ1-6; D unresolved. This clonotype was obtained from a human donor with multiple sclerosis. Sequenced: CD4+ T cells from PBMCs. CDR3 region: CASSSGSYNSPLHF. Here the CDR3 DNA reads TGTGCCAGCAGCTCCGGCTCCTATAATTCACCCCTCCACTTT.